This entry is about one TCR beta chain. Its target is not known. This sample stems from a study of lymphopenia after photon versus proton radiotherapy. General study points: Survival link was tested only in deceased patients; proton benefit remains a possibility.

The protocol was immunoSEQ multiplex PCR, while the TCRdb copy is restricted to in-frame clones and leaves out a portion. The sample lists roughly 58,000 clones, around 90% occurring once. The germline V and J ends were trimmed by 7 bases and 0 bases, with 12 bases remaining between them. The CDR3 runs to 14 residues. Germline V gives CDR1 SGHTA, CDR2 FQGNSA. Here the sequenced sample was peripheral blood, taken from a patient treated with proton-based radiotherapy. The sequence was obtained from a man older than 75 with esophageal cancer. The chain joins TRBV7-2 to TRBJ1-1; D ambiguous. The CDR3: CASTPPPLNTEAFF. CDR3 in DNA: TGTGCCAGCACCCCGCCCCCTCTGAACACTGAAGCTTTCTTT. The variable domain in full, completed from reference TRBV7-2 and TRBJ1-1, reads GAGVSQSPSNKVTEKGKDVELRCDPISGHTALYWYRQSLGQGLEFLIYFQGNSAPDKSGLPSDRFSAERTGGSVSTLTIQRTQQEDSAVYLCASTPPPLNTEAFFGQGTRLTVV.